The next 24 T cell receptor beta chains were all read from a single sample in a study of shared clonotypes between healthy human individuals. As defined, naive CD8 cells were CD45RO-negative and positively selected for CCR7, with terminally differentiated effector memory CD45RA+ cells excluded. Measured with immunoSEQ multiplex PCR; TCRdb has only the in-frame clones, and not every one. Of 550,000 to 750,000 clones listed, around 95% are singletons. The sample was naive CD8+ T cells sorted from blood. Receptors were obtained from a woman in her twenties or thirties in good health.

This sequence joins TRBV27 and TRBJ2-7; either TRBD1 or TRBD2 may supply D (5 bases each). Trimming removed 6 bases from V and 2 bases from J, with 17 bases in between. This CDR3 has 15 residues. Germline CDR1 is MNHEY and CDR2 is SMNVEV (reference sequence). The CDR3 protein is CASRPGVGVAYEQYF. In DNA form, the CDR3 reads TGTGCCAGCAGGCCGGGTGTGGGGGTGGCCTACGAGCAGTACTTC.

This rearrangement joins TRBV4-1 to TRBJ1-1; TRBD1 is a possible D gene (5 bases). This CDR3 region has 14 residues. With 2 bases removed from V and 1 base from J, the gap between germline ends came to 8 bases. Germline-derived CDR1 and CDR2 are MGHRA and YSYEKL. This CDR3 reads CASSQRGPNTEAFF. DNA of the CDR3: TGCGCCAGCAGCCAAAGGGGACCGAACACTGAAGCTTTCTTT.

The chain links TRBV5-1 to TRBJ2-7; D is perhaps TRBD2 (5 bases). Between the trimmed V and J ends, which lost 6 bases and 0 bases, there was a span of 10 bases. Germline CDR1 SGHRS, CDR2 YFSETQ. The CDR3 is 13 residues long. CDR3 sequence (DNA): TGCGCCAGCAACCTCGAGGGCTCCTACGAGCAGTACTTC. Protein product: CASNLEGSYEQYF.

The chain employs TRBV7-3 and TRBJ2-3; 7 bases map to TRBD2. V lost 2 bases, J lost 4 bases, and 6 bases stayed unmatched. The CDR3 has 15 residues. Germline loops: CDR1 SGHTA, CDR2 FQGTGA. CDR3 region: CASSLVWGGPDTQYF. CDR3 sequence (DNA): TGTGCCAGCAGCTTAGTATGGGGGGGTCCAGATACGCAGTATTTT.

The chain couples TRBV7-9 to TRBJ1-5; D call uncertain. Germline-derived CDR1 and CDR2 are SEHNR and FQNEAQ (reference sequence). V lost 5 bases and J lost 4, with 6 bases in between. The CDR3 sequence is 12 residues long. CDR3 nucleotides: TGTGCCAGCAGCCTAACTAATCAGCCCCAGCATTTT. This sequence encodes CASSLTNQPQHF.

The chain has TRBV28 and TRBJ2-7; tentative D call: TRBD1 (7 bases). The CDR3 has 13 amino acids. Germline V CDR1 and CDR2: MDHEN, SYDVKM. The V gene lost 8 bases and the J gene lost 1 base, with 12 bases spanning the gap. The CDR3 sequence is CASGQGGSYEQYF. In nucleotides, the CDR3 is TGTGCCAGCGGTCAGGGGGGTTCCTACGAGCAGTACTTC.

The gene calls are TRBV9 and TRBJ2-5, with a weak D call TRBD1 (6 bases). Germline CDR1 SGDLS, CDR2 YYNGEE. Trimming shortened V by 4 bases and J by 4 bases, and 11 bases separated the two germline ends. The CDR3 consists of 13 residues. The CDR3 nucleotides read TGTGCCAGCAGCCCACGAGGGGGAGAGACCCAGTACTTC. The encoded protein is CASSPRGGETQYF.

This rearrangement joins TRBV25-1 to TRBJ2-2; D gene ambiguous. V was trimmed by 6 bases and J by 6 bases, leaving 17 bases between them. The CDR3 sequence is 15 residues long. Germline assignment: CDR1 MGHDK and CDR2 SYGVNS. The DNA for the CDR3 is TGTGCCAGCAGCTCAGCCGTCTTTGTATCCGGGGAGCTGTTTTTT. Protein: CASSSAVFVSGELFF.

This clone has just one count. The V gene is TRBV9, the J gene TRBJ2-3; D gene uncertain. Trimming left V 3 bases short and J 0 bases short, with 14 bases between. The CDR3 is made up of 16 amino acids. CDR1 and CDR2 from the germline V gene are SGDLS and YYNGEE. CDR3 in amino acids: CASSARRASSTDTQYF. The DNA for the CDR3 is TGTGCCAGCAGCGCAAGGAGAGCATCTAGCACAGATACGCAGTATTTT. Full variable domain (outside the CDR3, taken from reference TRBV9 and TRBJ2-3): DSGVTQTPKHLITATGQRVTLRCSPRSGDLSVYWYQQSLDQGLQFLIQYYNGEERAKGNILERFSAQQFPDLHSELNLSSLELGDSALYFCASSARRASSTDTQYFGPGTRLTVL.

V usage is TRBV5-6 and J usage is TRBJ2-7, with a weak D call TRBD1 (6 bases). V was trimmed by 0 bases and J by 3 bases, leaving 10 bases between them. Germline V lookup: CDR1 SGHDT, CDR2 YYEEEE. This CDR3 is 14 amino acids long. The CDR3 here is CASSLGTAVYEQYF. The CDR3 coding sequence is TGTGCCAGCAGCTTGGGGACAGCAGTCTACGAGCAGTACTTC.

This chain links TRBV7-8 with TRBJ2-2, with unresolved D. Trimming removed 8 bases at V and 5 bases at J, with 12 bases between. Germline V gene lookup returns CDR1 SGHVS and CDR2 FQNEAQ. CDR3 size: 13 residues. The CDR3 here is CASSEEPTGELFF. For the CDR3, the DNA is TGTGCCAGCTCCGAGGAACCGACCGGGGAGCTGTTTTTT.

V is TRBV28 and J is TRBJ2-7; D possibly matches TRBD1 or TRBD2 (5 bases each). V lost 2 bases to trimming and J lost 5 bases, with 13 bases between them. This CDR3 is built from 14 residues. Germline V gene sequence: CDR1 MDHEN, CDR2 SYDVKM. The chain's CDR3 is CASSLTGQGHEQYF. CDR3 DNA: TGTGCCAGCAGTTTAACGGGGCAGGGCCACGAGCAGTACTTC.

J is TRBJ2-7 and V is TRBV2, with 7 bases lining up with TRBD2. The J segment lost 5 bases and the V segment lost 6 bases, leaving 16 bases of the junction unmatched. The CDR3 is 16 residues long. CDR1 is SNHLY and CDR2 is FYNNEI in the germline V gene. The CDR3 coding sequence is TGTGCCAGCAGCCTTCGAGCGGGGAACCTCTACCACGAGCAGTACTTC. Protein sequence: CASSLRAGNLYHEQYF.

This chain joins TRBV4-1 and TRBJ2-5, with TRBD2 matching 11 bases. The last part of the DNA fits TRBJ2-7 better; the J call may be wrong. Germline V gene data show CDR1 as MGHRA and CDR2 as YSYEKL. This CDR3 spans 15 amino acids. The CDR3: CASSHTSGSIYEQYF. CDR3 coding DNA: TGCGCCAGCAGCCATACTAGCGGGAGTATTTACGAGCAGTACTTC.

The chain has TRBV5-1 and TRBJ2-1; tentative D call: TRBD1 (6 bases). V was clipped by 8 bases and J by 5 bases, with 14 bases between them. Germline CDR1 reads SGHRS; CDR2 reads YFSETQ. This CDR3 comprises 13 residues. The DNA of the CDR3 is TGCGCCAGTACTACCCAGGGGAACAATGAGCAGTTCTTC. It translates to CASTTQGNNEQFF.

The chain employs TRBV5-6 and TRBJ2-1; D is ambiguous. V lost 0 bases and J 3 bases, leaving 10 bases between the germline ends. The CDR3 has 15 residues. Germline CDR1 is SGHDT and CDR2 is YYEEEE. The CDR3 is CASSLAPTDYNEQFF. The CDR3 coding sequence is TGTGCCAGCAGCTTGGCCCCCACTGACTACAATGAGCAGTTCTTC.

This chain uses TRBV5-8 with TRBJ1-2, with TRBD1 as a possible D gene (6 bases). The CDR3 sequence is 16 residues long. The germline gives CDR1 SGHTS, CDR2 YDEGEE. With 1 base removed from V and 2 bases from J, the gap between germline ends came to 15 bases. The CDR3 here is CASSLRGVEVNYGYTF. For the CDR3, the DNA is TGTGCCAGCAGCTTGAGGGGGGTCGAAGTCAACTATGGCTACACCTTC.

The CDR3: CASRVGFREATDTQYF. CDR3 in DNA: TGTGCCAGCAGGGTGGGGTTCAGGGAGGCGACAGATACGCAGTATTTT. This chain joins TRBV28 and TRBJ2-3, with D maybe TRBD2 (6 bases). The V end lost 6 bases, the J end lost 3 bases, and 19 bases lay between the germline ends. In germline, CDR1 is MDHEN, CDR2 SYDVKM. The CDR3 runs to 16 residues.

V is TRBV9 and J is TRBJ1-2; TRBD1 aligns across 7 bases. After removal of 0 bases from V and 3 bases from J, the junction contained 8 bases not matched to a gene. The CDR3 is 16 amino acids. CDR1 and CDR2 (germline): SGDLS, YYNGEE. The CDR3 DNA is TGTGCCAGCAGCGTAGGTCCCTGGGACAGACACTATGGCTACACCTTC. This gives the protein CASSVGPWDRHYGYTF. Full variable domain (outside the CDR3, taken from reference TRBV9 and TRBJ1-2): DSGVTQTPKHLITATGQRVTLRCSPRSGDLSVYWYQQSLDQGLQFLIQYYNGEERAKGNILERFSAQQFPDLHSELNLSSLELGDSALYFCASSVGPWDRHYGYTFGSGTRLTVV.

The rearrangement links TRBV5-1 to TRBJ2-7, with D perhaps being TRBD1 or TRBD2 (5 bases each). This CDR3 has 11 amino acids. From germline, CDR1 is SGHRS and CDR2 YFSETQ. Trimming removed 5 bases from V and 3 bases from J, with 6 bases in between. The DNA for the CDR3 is TGCGCCAGCAGGGGGGTCTACGAGCAGTACTTC. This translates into CASRGVYEQYF.

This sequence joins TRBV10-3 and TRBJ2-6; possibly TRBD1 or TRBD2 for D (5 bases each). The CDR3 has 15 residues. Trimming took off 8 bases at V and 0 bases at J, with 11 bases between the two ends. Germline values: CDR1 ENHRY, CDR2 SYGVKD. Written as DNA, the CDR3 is TGTGCCATCGGGGACCCGGACTCTGGGGCCAACGTCCTGACTTTC. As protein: CAIGDPDSGANVLTF.

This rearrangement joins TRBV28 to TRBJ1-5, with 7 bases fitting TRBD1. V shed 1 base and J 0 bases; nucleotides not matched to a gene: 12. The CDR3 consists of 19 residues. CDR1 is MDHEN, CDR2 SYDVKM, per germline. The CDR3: CASSLSATGSFYSNQPQHF. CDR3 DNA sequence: TGTGCCAGCAGTTTATCGGCGACAGGGAGTTTTTATAGCAATCAGCCCCAGCATTTT.

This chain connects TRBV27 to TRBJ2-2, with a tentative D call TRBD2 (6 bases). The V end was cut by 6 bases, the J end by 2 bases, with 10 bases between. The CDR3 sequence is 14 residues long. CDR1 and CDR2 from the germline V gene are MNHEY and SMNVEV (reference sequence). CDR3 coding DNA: TGTGCCAGCAGGCCAGCGGGTAACACCGGGGAGCTGTTTTTT. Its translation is CASRPAGNTGELFF.

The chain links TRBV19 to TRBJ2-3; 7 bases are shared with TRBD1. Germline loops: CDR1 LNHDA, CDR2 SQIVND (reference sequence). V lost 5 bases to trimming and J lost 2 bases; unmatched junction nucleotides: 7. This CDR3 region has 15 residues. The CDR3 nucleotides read TGTGCCAGTAGTCCGACAGGGCTCGACACAGATACGCAGTATTTT. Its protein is CASSPTGLDTDTQYF. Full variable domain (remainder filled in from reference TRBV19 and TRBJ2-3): DGGITQSPKYLFRKEGQNVTLSCEQNLNHDAMYWYRQDPGQGLRLIYYSQIVNDFQKGDIAEGYSVSREKKESFPLTVTSAQKNPTAFYLCASSPTGLDTDTQYFGPGTRLTVL.